The present T cell receptor beta chain was sequenced within a study of vaccination effects on CD4 cells after COVID-19. The data were produced by immunoSEQ multiplex PCR, yet TCRdb's version contains in-frame clones alone and is incomplete. The table has over 30,000 clones, roughly 70% seen once. Sequencing followed a ViraFEST assay step that expanded antigen-specific CD4+ T cells with viral peptide pools. An approximately 10-day culture period preceded the isolation of CD4+ T cells. Vaccinated participants had no history of SARS-CoV-2 infection and tested negative for nucleocapsid antibodies. With 10 ug/ml peptides and about 9.5 IU/ml IL-2, over 1.5 million PBMC per well were cultured. IL-2 medium supplanted half the medium on days 3 and 7. To note about this clone: Its matching antigen is unknown.

General study points: Long after vaccination, the clones induced by infection and by vaccine shrank markedly in size. In vaccinees who were healthy, merely 1 out of 255 vaccine-induced clones cross-reacted with common cold coronaviruses.

This receptor was identified in a human donor who received a COVID-19 vaccine. The specimen comprised CD4+ T cells from PBMCs cultured with SARS-CoV-2 spike peptides, sampled before COVID-19 vaccination.

The chain's CDR3 is CASSFPTGGNEKLFF. For the CDR3, the DNA is TGTGCCAGCAGTTTCCCGACAGGGGGTAATGAAAAACTGTTTTTT. This chain links TRBV28 with TRBJ1-4; 9 bases line up with TRBD1. Germline V CDR1 and CDR2: MDHEN, SYDVKM. The junction had 3 bases not matched to a gene; V was cut back by 3 bases and J by 4 bases. The CDR3 runs to 15 residues.